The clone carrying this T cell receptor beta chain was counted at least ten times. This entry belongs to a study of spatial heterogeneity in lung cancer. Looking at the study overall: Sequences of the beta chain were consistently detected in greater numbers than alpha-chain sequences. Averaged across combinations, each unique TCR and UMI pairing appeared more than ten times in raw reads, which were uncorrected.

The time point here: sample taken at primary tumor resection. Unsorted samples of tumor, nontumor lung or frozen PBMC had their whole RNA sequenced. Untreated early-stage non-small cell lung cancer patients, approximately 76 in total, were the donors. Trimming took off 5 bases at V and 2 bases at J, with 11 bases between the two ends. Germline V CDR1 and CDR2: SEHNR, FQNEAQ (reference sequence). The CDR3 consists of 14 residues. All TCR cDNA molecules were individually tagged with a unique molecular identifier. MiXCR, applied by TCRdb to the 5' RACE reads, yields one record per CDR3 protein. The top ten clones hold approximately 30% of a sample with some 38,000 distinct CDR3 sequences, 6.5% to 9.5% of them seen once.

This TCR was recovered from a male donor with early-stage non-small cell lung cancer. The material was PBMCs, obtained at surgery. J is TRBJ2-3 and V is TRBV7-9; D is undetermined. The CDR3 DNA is TGTGCCAGCAGCCCCCGCCAATCCACAGATACGCAGTATTTT. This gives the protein CASSPRQSTDTQYF.